Shown below are 21 T cell receptor beta chains from a single sample sequenced in a study of blood T cell repertoires in COVID-19. Some clones are missing from TCRdb's copy, which holds only in-frame ones; the method was immunoSEQ multiplex PCR. Of some 340,000 clones in the sample, about 90% were seen once. The sample consisted of PBMCs or T cells enriched from blood (not recorded which). These receptors originate from a woman in her thirties who had recovered from COVID-19.

This chain joins TRBV2 and TRBJ2-7; D is perhaps TRBD2 (5 bases). This CDR3 has 13 residues. V lost 5 bases and J 2 bases, leaving 10 bases between the germline ends. CDR1 and CDR2 from the germline V gene are SNHLY and FYNNEI. Written as DNA, the CDR3 is TGTGCCAGCAGTCGAACGGGGACCTACGAGCAGTACTTC. Its translation: CASSRTGTYEQYF.

Here the CDR3 reads CASSQNNEQFF. The CDR3 bases are TGTGCCAGCAGCCAGAACAATGAGCAGTTCTTC. The V call is TRBV7-2, the J call TRBJ2-1; no reliable D call. Germline CDR1 SGHTA, CDR2 FQGNSA. CDR3 length equals 11 residues. Trimming removed 5 bases at V and 5 bases at J, with 4 bases between.

Only a few counts were recorded for this clone. The chain uses TRBV5-4 and TRBJ1-1, with 9 positions matching TRBD1. Germline CDR1 and CDR2: SGHNT and YYREEE (reference sequence). This CDR3 spans 14 amino acids. V lost 4 bases to trimming and J lost 4 bases; unmatched junction nucleotides: 5. Here the CDR3 reads CASSGTGGATEAFF. The CDR3 nucleotides are TGTGCCAGCAGCGGAACAGGGGGCGCCACTGAAGCTTTCTTT.

DNA of the CDR3: TGCGCCAGCAGCCAAGGACTAGCTAGGGAGACCCAGTACTTC. It encodes CASSQGLARETQYF. The V call is TRBV4-3, the J call TRBJ2-5, with TRBD2 matching 7 bases. Germline V gives CDR1 LGHNA, CDR2 YSLEER. J gave up 5 bases and V 1 base, and 4 bases lay outside the gene matches. The CDR3 consists of 14 residues.

The chain links TRBV9 to TRBJ1-2; 8 nucleotides line up with TRBD1. The CDR3 covers 17 residues. The trim removed 1 base at V and 5 bases at J, leaving 13 bases unmatched. CDR1 SGDLS and CDR2 YYNGEE come from the germline V gene. The DNA of the CDR3 is TGTGCCAGCAGCGTATCCCCTCCCGGACAGGGAGAATATGGCTACACCTTC. It encodes CASSVSPPGQGEYGYTF.

The chain recombines TRBV7-2 with TRBJ2-1, with D perhaps TRBD2 (7 bases). Germline V gives CDR1 SGHTA, CDR2 FQGNSA. Trimming left V 2 bases short and J 0 bases short, with 17 bases between. This CDR3 spans 18 amino acids. The CDR3 bases are TGTGCCAGCAGCTTAAGTCTTGGGGGGGCCGGCTCCTACAATGAGCAGTTCTTC. It translates to CASSLSLGGAGSYNEQFF.

This chain uses TRBV6-2 or TRBV6-3 with TRBJ1-5; 7 nucleotides agree with TRBD1. Trimming cost V 6 bases and J 3 bases; bases outside gene matches: 5. CDR3 length equals 14 residues. Germline lookup yields CDR1 MNHEY and CDR2 SVGEGT. In nucleotides, the CDR3 is TGTGCCAGCAGCCCCAGGGGGGCCAATCAGCCCCAGCATTTT. It encodes CASSPRGANQPQHF.

This clone was found a few times. The CDR3 here is CASREGPSSYEQYF. The CDR3, as DNA: TGTGCCAGCCGAGAGGGTCCGAGCTCCTACGAGCAGTACTTC. The chain joins TRBV2 to TRBJ2-7; weak D call: TRBD2 (5 bases). The CDR3 has 14 residues. V dropped 8 bases and J dropped 0 bases, with 14 bases sitting between them. The germline V gene encodes CDR1 SNHLY and CDR2 FYNNEI.

J is TRBJ1-1 and V is TRBV19; a possible D gene is TRBD1 (5 bases). Trimming cost V 4 bases and J 5 bases, with 8 bases left between them. This CDR3 has 12 residues. Looked up from germline, CDR1 is LNHDA and CDR2 is SQIVND (reference sequence). The CDR3 spells CASSTGLTEAFF. As DNA, the CDR3 is TGTGCCAGTAGTACAGGGCTGACTGAAGCTTTCTTT.

V gene TRBV29-1 combines with J gene TRBJ2-3, with TRBD2 identical over 10 bases. There are 13 residues in the CDR3. V shed 5 bases, J shed 5 bases, and the junction held 4 bases outside the gene matches. Germline values: CDR1 SQVTM, CDR2 ANQGSEA. This CDR3 reads CSVKAGGRDTQYF. CDR3 bases: TGCAGCGTTAAAGCGGGGGGGCGAGATACGCAGTATTTT.

The chain is built from TRBV5-1 and TRBJ1-2; possible D gene TRBD1, 6 bases. Germline CDR1 SGHRS, CDR2 YFSETQ. Trimming stripped 0 bases from V and 4 bases from J, with 13 bases between. The length of the CDR3 is 15 residues. The CDR3 spells CASSLDPGTRYGYTF. The CDR3 DNA sequence: TGCGCCAGCAGCTTGGACCCAGGGACACGCTATGGCTACACCTTC. The whole variable domain, remainder taken from reference TRBV5-1 and TRBJ1-2, is KAGVTQTPRYLIKTRGQQVTLSCSPISGHRSVSWYQQTPGQGLQFLFEYFSETQRNKGNFPGRFSGRQFSNSRSEMNVSTLELGDSALYLCASSLDPGTRYGYTFGSGTRLTVV.

The chain combines TRBV4-2 with TRBJ2-7; 7 positions agree with TRBD1. This CDR3 region has 15 residues. Germline trimming cut 6 bases from V and 2 bases from J; bases unmatched to any gene: 10. Per the germline V gene, CDR1 is LGHNA and CDR2 is YNFKEQ. The CDR3 loop is CASSENPGQTYEQYF. The CDR3 DNA reads TGTGCCAGCAGTGAAAACCCGGGACAGACCTACGAGCAGTACTTC.

The V call is TRBV28, the J call TRBJ1-4, with D perhaps matching TRBD1 (6 bases). Trimming removed 5 bases at V and 7 bases at J, with 14 bases between. CDR3 length: 14 amino acids. CDR1 is MDHEN, CDR2 SYDVKM, per germline. CDR3 DNA sequence: TGTGCCAGCAGTATCCAAGCAGGGGTTGAAAAACTGTTTTTT. Its protein product is CASSIQAGVEKLFF.

The genes are TRBV6-5 and TRBJ1-2; TRBD1 matches 10 bases. With V trimmed by 3 bases and J by 5 bases, 9 bases remained unmatched. There are 16 residues in the CDR3. Germline values: CDR1 MNHEY, CDR2 SVGAGI. For the CDR3, the DNA is TGTGCCAGCAGTTATGCCAGGCCGGACAGGGGGTATGGCTACACCTTC. Translating it yields CASSYARPDRGYGYTF.

This clone was picked up a small number of times. The gene calls are TRBV28 and TRBJ2-7, with D tentatively TRBD1 (6 bases). CDR3 length equals 16 residues. V shed 2 bases and J shed 6 bases, with 20 bases lying between them. Germline V gene sequence: CDR1 MDHEN, CDR2 SYDVKM. DNA for the CDR3: TGTGCCAGCAGTTTAACCTGGGCAGGGGATCGGGGCGAGCAGTACTTC. Translation gives CASSLTWAGDRGEQYF.

V usage is TRBV7-9 and J usage is TRBJ2-7; 10 bases map to TRBD2. The V gene end was trimmed by 5 bases and the J gene end by 4 bases; junction bases not matched to a gene: 5. CDR3 length equals 14 residues. The germline gives CDR1 SEHNR, CDR2 FQNEAQ (reference sequence). The CDR3 protein is CASSTSGGAYEQYF. CDR3 nucleotide sequence: TGTGCCAGCAGCACGAGCGGGGGGGCTTACGAGCAGTACTTC.

The gene calls are TRBV5-6 and TRBJ1-2, with D possibly TRBD1 on 5 matching bases. The CDR3 consists of 13 residues. V was clipped by 5 bases and J by 12 bases, with 20 bases between them. Germline V gene data show CDR1 as SGHDT and CDR2 as YYEEEE. DNA for the CDR3: TGTGCCAGCAGTTTTCAGGCGTCAGGGAAGGACACCTTC. Its translation is CASSFQASGKDTF.

This chain links TRBV3-1 (or the pseudogene TRBV3-2) with TRBJ2-7; D might be TRBD2 (6 bases). Germline CDR1 is LGHDT and CDR2 is YNNKEL (reference sequence). The V end was cut by 5 bases, the J end by 6 bases, with 20 bases between. This CDR3 region has 15 residues. The CDR3 sequence: CASSTRLDPPGEQYF. The DNA for the CDR3 is TGTGCCAGCAGCACCCGACTAGATCCGCCCGGCGAGCAGTACTTC.

In nucleotides, the CDR3 is TGCGCCAGCAGTCAATCGACAGGCCTGAGCTCCTACGAGCAGTACTTC. Amino acid sequence: CASSQSTGLSSYEQYF. The genes are TRBV23-1 and TRBJ2-7, with D tentatively TRBD1 (6 bases). TRBV23-1 is an ORF for which the function is uncertain. The CDR3 is made up of 16 amino acids. Trimming cost V 0 bases and J 0 bases, with 12 bases left between them.

CDR3 in amino acids: CASSLQQGASTGELFF. In nucleotides, the CDR3 is TGTGCCAGCAGCTTACAGCAGGGGGCGAGCACCGGGGAGCTGTTTTTT. This chain joins TRBV11-3 and TRBJ2-2; 8 nucleotides line up with TRBD1. The germline V gene encodes CDR1 SGHNT and CDR2 YENEEA. Trimming at V came to 2 bases and at J to 4 bases, leaving 6 bases not matched to a gene. This CDR3 region has 16 residues.

The V call is TRBV6-5, the J call TRBJ2-1, with 9 nucleotides matching TRBD2. This CDR3 has 14 residues. With 6 bases clipped from V and 8 bases from J, the junction kept 8 bases outside the gene matches. The germline V gene has CDR1 MNHEY and CDR2 SVGAGI. The CDR3 protein is CASRNGLAPHEQFF. The CDR3 coding sequence is TGTGCCAGCAGGAATGGACTAGCGCCACATGAGCAGTTCTTC.